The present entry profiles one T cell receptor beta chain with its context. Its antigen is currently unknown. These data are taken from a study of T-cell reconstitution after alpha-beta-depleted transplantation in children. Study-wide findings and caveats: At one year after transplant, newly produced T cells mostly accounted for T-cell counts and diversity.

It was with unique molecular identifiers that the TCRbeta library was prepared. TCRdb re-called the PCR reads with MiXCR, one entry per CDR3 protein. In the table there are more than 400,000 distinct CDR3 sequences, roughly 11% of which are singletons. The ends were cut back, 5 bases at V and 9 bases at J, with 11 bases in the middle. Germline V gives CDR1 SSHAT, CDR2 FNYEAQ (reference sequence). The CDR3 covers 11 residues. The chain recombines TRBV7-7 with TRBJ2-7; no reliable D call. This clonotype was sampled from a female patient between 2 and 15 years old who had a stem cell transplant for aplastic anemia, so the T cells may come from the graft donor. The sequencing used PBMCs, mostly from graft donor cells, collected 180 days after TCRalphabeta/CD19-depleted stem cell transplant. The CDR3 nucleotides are TGTGCCAGCAGCGTTTCGTTATGGCAGTACGTC. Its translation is CASSVSLWQYV.